This entry lists 5 T cell receptor beta chains sequenced from one sample in a study of blood T cell repertoires in COVID-19 (TCRdb year 2020). The library was produced with the immunoSEQ multiplex PCR assay. Imported from immuneACCESS, the table was reduced by TCRdb to in-frame sequences with V and J called. These copies leave out some clones; in studies compared against another copy, an unresolved V gene accounts for under half, and the cause of the remainder is not known. This sample gives 50,000 to 75,000 clones in total; around 77% of them show up just once. The top ten constitute roughly 21% of the sample. The sample comprised peripheral blood. These receptors were taken from an elderly man with active or convalescent COVID-19.

V gene TRBV4-1 combines with J gene TRBJ2-7, with 8 bases identical to TRBD1. The CDR3 consists of 15 residues. The ends lost 4 bases at V and 3 bases at J; junction bases unmatched: 8. Germline V gives CDR1 MGHRA, CDR2 YSYEKL. The CDR3 nucleotides read TGCGCCAGCAGCCTTAGCAGGACAGGGAGCTACGAGCAGTACTTC. It yields the protein CASSLSRTGSYEQYF.

The chain carries TRBV6-5 and TRBJ1-4; TRBD1 might be the D (6 bases). Trimming took 5 bases from V and 1 from J, leaving 8 bases between them. Germline V lookup: CDR1 MNHEY, CDR2 SVGAGI. The CDR3 contains 14 residues. The CDR3 loop reads CASSMTGTNEKLFF. In nucleotides, the CDR3 is TGTGCCAGCAGTATGACAGGAACTAATGAAAAACTGTTTTTT.

The CDR3 bases are TGCGCCAGCAGCTGGGGGCCAGTTGGGGATTTCGGCTTCGGCACTGAAGCTTTCTTT. Its protein product is CASSWGPVGDFGFGTEAFF. This chain links TRBV5-1 with TRBJ1-1, with a weak D call TRBD1 (6 bases). V was cut by 3 bases and J by 4 bases, with 28 bases left in between. CDR1 SGHRS and CDR2 YFSETQ come from the germline V gene. This CDR3 is 19 amino acids long.

The rearrangement uses TRBV19 and TRBJ1-2; D uncertain. This CDR3 has 12 amino acids. Germline CDR1 reads LNHDA; CDR2 reads SQIVND (reference sequence). Trimming removed 3 bases at V and 10 bases at J, with 12 bases between. The CDR3 loop is CASSIRDLDYTF. CDR3 bases: TGTGCCAGTAGTATTCGGGATCTCGACTACACCTTC.

The rearrangement links TRBV3-1 (or the pseudogene TRBV3-2) to TRBJ2-3; TRBD1 agrees at 8 bases. The germline V gene encodes CDR1 LGHDT and CDR2 YNNKEL (reference sequence). The CDR3 is 15 amino acids. Unmatched junction bases numbered 4, after V lost 5 bases and J lost 0 bases. CDR3 bases: TGTGCCAGCAGCGGCGGACAGGGAAGCACAGATACGCAGTATTTT. It is translated as CASSGGQGSTDTQYF.